Below, 2 T cell receptor beta chains from the same sample are listed, as sequenced in a study of CD4 T cells in relation to SARS-CoV-2 and coronaviruses. Before the COVID-19 pandemic, during about 2011-2019, CD4+ T cells were taken from unexposed donors. Isolation of CD4+ T cells took place after approximately 11 days in culture. These receptors have no known antigen. Here immunoSEQ multiplex PCR was the method, and the copy in TCRdb shows in-frame clones only, minus some. This sample carries 25,000 to 35,000 clones, about two thirds of them seen once, and the ten largest clones take roughly an eighth. Sequenced sample: CD4+ T cells from PBMCs, cultured in vitro. These receptors were collected from a human donor in good health.

J is TRBJ1-4 and V is TRBV28; TRBD1 might be the D (5 bases). The V gene's germline CDR1 is MDHEN and CDR2 SYDVKM. The CDR3 loop spans 13 amino acids. V was clipped by 6 bases and J by 4 bases, with 9 bases between them. In DNA, the CDR3 is TGTGCCAGCAGAATGACAGTTAATGAAAAACTGTTTTTT. Protein sequence: CASRMTVNEKLFF.

The genes are TRBV29-1 and TRBJ1-4, with D tentatively TRBD1 (5 bases). CDR1 and CDR2 (germline): SQVTM, ANQGSEA. The CDR3 sequence is 12 residues long. With 4 bases removed from V and 5 bases from J, the gap between germline ends came to 8 bases. Here the CDR3 reads CSVGQRNEKLFF. The CDR3 DNA reads as TGCAGCGTTGGACAGAGGAATGAAAAACTGTTTTTT.